This T cell receptor (beta chain) emerged from a study of shared clonotypes between healthy human individuals. CDR1 is DFQATT and CDR2 is SNEGSKA in the germline V gene (reference sequence). With 5 bases removed from V and 10 bases from J, the gap between germline ends came to 15 bases. The CDR3 runs to 11 residues. Methods used by the authors: Filtering differed, since immunoSEQ gave only junction sequences and no quality scores. Sequencing was performed with immunoSEQ multiplex PCR; in TCRdb, only in-frame clones are kept and a portion is missing. The D gene and trimming were derived from the DNA, and the V and J assignments and clone size from that table. Of approximately 340,000 clones in the sample, less than 85% are singletons; the top ten hold about a tenth. Study results and limitations: Generally, naive subsets came out with larger estimated richness than memory subsets.

As to this clone: The antigen is not known.

The sequence derives from a man younger than 45 in good health. The chain links TRBV20-1 to TRBJ2-7; D is possibly TRBD2 (5 bases). The specimen sequenced was memory CD4+ T cells sorted from blood. Subset here: CD45RA-negative fraction. The CDR3 bases are TGCAGTGCTCCCGAACTCGGGGAACAGTACTTC. Its protein product is CSAPELGEQYF.